This TCR beta chain was obtained from a study of CD8 T cells in ankylosing spondylitis. Points from the study as a whole: Seemingly distinctive of ankylosing spondylitis blood was a TCR beta motif formed by eight highly homologous variants.

As the method for making TCR beta libraries, quantitative 5'-RACE with molecular barcodes was used. MiXCR, applied by TCRdb to the 5' RACE reads, yields one record per CDR3 protein. The table records 700,000 or so distinct CDR3 sequences, around 20% of them present only once. Only a few counts were recorded for this clonotype. Its specificity is not known. Trimming cost V 8 bases and J 3 bases, with 5 bases left between them. Germline CDR1 reads MNHEY; CDR2 reads SMNVEV (reference sequence). There are 11 residues in the CDR3. Source material: blood, either unsorted or a sorted T cell fraction (not recorded which). This TCR was recovered from a male donor with ankylosing spondylitis. This rearrangement joins TRBV27 to TRBJ1-5, with D uncertain. CDR3 in amino acids: CASGLNQPQHF. In DNA, the CDR3 is TGTGCCAGCGGACTCAATCAGCCCCAGCATTTT.